The 20 T cell receptor beta chains listed next were all sequenced from one sample in a study of vaccination effects on CD4 cells after COVID-19. No antigen is known for these receptors. Measured with immunoSEQ multiplex PCR; TCRdb has only the in-frame clones, and not every one. Of more than 45,000 clones in the sample, roughly 80% were seen once. Following culture for ten to eleven days, CD4+ T cells were isolated. The sequences come from CD4+ T cells from PBMCs cultured without peptide, collected before COVID-19 vaccination. All receptors come from a human donor who received a COVID-19 vaccine.

This clone came up once. The V and J genes are TRBV24-1 and TRBJ2-7, with 7 bases matching TRBD1. Per germline, CDR1 KGHDR and CDR2 SFDVKD. V dropped 2 bases and J dropped 2; count of bases not matched to a gene: 8. This CDR3 spans 16 amino acids. For the CDR3, the DNA is TGTGCCACCAGTGATTCCTCGGGACAGAGCACCTACGAGCAGTACGTC. Protein sequence: CATSDSSGQSTYEQYV.

The genes are TRBV2 and TRBJ2-3; 7 bases fit TRBD2. This CDR3 is built from 13 residues. Trimming removed 6 bases from V and 3 bases from J; junction bases left unmatched: 3. The germline gives CDR1 SNHLY, CDR2 FYNNEI. This CDR3 reads CASSGLVTDTQYF. CDR3 sequence (DNA): TGTGCCAGCAGCGGACTAGTTACAGATACGCAGTATTTT. Variable domain in full (rest from reference TRBV2 and TRBJ2-3): EPEVTQTPSHQVTQMGQEVILRCVPISNHLYFYWYRQILGQKVEFLVSFYNNEISEKSEIFDDQFSVERPDGSNFTLKIRSTKLEDSAMYFCASSGLVTDTQYFGPGTRLTVL.

This rearrangement joins TRBV6-5 to TRBJ1-2; 7 positions match TRBD1. This CDR3 is built from 16 residues. The germline V gene has CDR1 MNHEY and CDR2 SVGAGI. Trimming removed 0 bases from V and 8 bases from J; junction bases left unmatched: 12. This CDR3 reads CASSYSMYRGGLGYTF. DNA of the CDR3: TGTGCCAGCAGTTACTCGATGTACAGGGGAGGACTGGGCTACACCTTC.

The J gene is TRBJ2-4, the V gene TRBV27, with D possibly TRBD1 on 6 matching bases. Trimming removed 0 bases from V and 0 bases from J, with 12 bases in between. Per germline, CDR1 MNHEY and CDR2 SMNVEV (reference sequence). The CDR3 totals 17 residues. The CDR3 loop reads CASSLSWGPGAKNIQYF. DNA for the CDR3: TGTGCCAGCAGTTTATCGTGGGGGCCGGGAGCCAAAAACATTCAGTACTTC.

This chain uses TRBV7-3 with TRBJ2-5, with a tentative D call TRBD1 (6 bases). Germline V gene lookup returns CDR1 SGHTA and CDR2 FQGTGA. The germline V and J ends were trimmed by 4 bases and 1 base, with 19 bases remaining between them. This CDR3 contains 17 residues. The CDR3 sequence is CASSSGALGRFQETQYF. CDR3 bases: TGTGCCAGCAGCTCAGGGGCCCTTGGACGGTTCCAAGAGACCCAGTACTTC.

J is TRBJ1-2 and V is TRBV4-3; D may be TRBD1 (6 bases). The germline CDR1 and CDR2 sequences are LGHNA and YSLEER. This CDR3 is 14 amino acids long. Trimming shortened V by 0 bases and J by 6 bases, and 11 bases separated the two germline ends. This CDR3 is CASSQEGRGDGYTF. The CDR3 bases are TGCGCCAGCAGCCAAGAAGGCAGGGGAGATGGCTACACCTTC.

The chain has TRBV6-5 and TRBJ2-5; 11 bases agree with TRBD2. This CDR3 is built from 14 residues. Germline trimming cut 6 bases from V and 1 base from J; bases unmatched to any gene: 1. Germline V gives CDR1 MNHEY, CDR2 SVGAGI. CDR3 nucleotide sequence: TGTGCCAGCAGCCTAGCGGGGGGCCAAGAGACCCAGTACTTC. This encodes CASSLAGGQETQYF.

The rearrangement uses TRBV7-2 and TRBJ1-1; no clear D. V was shortened by 0 bases and J by 7 bases, with 6 bases between the two germline ends. Per the germline V gene, CDR1 is SGHTA and CDR2 is FQGNSA. This CDR3 contains 12 residues. In nucleotides, the CDR3 is TGTGCCAGCAGCTTAGCGCACGTTGAAGCTTTCTTT. Its protein product is CASSLAHVEAFF.

The genes are TRBV10-3 and TRBJ2-5; 9 nucleotides match TRBD2. The CDR3 has 14 amino acids. Germline CDR1 reads ENHRY; CDR2 reads SYGVKD. J gave up 5 bases and V 4 bases, and 5 bases lay outside the gene matches. The CDR3 nucleotides are TGTGCCATCAGTGGGCGGGGGGGCCCTGAGACCCAGTACTTC. This sequence encodes CAISGRGGPETQYF.

This chain connects TRBV6-5 to TRBJ2-7, with 11 bases identical to TRBD2. This CDR3 spans 15 amino acids. Germline V gene lookup returns CDR1 MNHEY and CDR2 SVGAGI. V lost 7 bases to trimming and J lost 2 bases; unmatched junction nucleotides: 7. Written as DNA, the CDR3 is TGTGCCAGCATTTTTAGCGGGGGGGCCCCCTACGAGCAGTACGTC. Translated: CASIFSGGAPYEQYV.

The chain uses TRBV29-1 and TRBJ2-3, with 9 bases that match TRBD2. The CDR3 consists of 14 residues. Trimming at V came to 6 bases and at J to 3 bases, leaving 7 bases not matched to a gene. The germline V gene has CDR1 SQVTM and CDR2 ANQGSEA. The CDR3 protein is CSVGGGGATDTQYF. The CDR3 nucleotides read TGCAGCGTCGGGGGCGGGGGGGCGACAGATACGCAGTATTTT.

This chain uses TRBV5-1 with TRBJ1-2, with 8 bases matching TRBD1. The germline V gene encodes CDR1 SGHRS and CDR2 YFSETQ. Trimming removed 4 bases from V and 8 bases from J; junction bases left unmatched: 7. The CDR3 has 13 residues. CDR3 DNA sequence: TGCGCCAGCAGCCTACGGACAGGGAGAGGCTACACCTTC. The encoded protein is CASSLRTGRGYTF.

This chain links TRBV5-4 with TRBJ2-5; 7 bases fit TRBD1. CDR3 size: 14 residues. After removal of 4 bases from V and 5 bases from J, the junction contained 8 bases not matched to a gene. CDR1 SGHNT and CDR2 YYREEE come from the germline V gene (reference sequence). Here the CDR3 reads CASSGNDREETQYF. CDR3 coding DNA: TGTGCCAGCAGCGGGAACGACAGGGAGGAGACCCAGTACTTC. Looking up the rest from reference TRBV5-4 and TRBJ2-5 gives the full variable domain: ETGVTQSPTHLIKTRGQQVTLRCSSQSGHNTVSWYQQALGQGPQFIFQYYREEENGRGNFPPRFSGLQFPNYSSELNVNALELDDSALYLCASSGNDREETQYFGPGTRLLVL.

V gene TRBV11-2 combines with J gene TRBJ2-7; the match to TRBD2 covers 13 bases. Trimming removed 4 bases from V and 3 bases from J; junction bases left unmatched: 6. This CDR3 is 16 amino acids long. The germline V gene encodes CDR1 SGHAT and CDR2 FQNNGV. CDR3 DNA sequence: TGTGCCAGCAGCTCTCGGGGGACTAGCGGGGACTACGAGCAGTACGTC. It translates to CASSSRGTSGDYEQYV.

V gene TRBV19 combines with J gene TRBJ1-2; the D gene is possibly TRBD1 (5 bases). V lost 5 bases and J lost 8, with 15 bases in between. Germline-derived CDR1 and CDR2 are LNHDA and SQIVND (reference sequence). The CDR3 has 13 amino acids. The CDR3 is CASSWGRERGYTF. The CDR3 bases are TGTGCCAGTAGTTGGGGCCGGGAGAGAGGCTACACCTTC.

This sequence joins TRBV5-1 and TRBJ2-5; 13 positions agree with TRBD2. The CDR3 runs to 17 residues. V lost 6 bases and J lost 1; bases outside the gene matches: 9. CDR1 and CDR2 from the germline V gene are SGHRS and YFSETQ. The CDR3 region is CASKKGTSGVVQETQYF. The CDR3 DNA sequence: TGCGCCAGCAAAAAGGGGACTAGCGGGGTAGTCCAAGAGACCCAGTACTTC.

The chain employs TRBV7-3 and TRBJ1-1, with 8 bases identical to TRBD1. The trim removed 1 base at V and 3 bases at J, leaving 10 bases unmatched. Germline-derived CDR1 and CDR2 are SGHTA and FQGTGA. This CDR3 spans 17 amino acids. Here the CDR3 reads CASSLIGGQAKDTEAFF. DNA of the CDR3: TGTGCCAGCAGCTTAATAGGGGGACAGGCCAAGGACACTGAAGCTTTCTTT.

CDR3 sequence reads: CASSLGGYISSYNSPLHF. DNA of the CDR3: TGTGCCAGCAGCTTGGGAGGGTACATCAGCTCCTATAATTCACCCCTCCACTTT. V and J are TRBV7-2 and TRBJ1-6; unclear D gene. Trimming took off 3 bases at V and 0 bases at J, with 15 bases between the two ends. The CDR3 is 18 amino acids. The germline CDR1 and CDR2 sequences are SGHTA and FQGNSA.

The chain employs TRBV5-6 and TRBJ2-1, with D maybe TRBD2 (5 bases). Looked up from germline, CDR1 is SGHDT and CDR2 is YYEEEE. Trimming stripped 6 bases from V and 9 bases from J, with 16 bases between. The CDR3 totals 13 residues. CDR3 nucleotide sequence: TGTGCCAGCACCGGACTTCTCCGTGGTGAGCAGTTCTTC. Protein sequence: CASTGLLRGEQFF. The full variable domain, rest sourced from reference TRBV5-6 and TRBJ2-1, is DAGVTQSPTHLIKTRGQQVTLRCSPKSGHDTVSWYQQALGQGPQFIFQYYEEEERQRGNFPDRFSGHQFPNYSSELNVNALLLGDSALYLCASTGLLRGEQFFGPGTRLTVL.

V and J are TRBV9 and TRBJ2-3, with D perhaps assigned TRBD1 or TRBD2 (6 bases each). V gave up 7 bases and J gave up 3 bases, with 12 bases separating them. This CDR3 is 13 amino acids long. Germline V lookup: CDR1 SGDLS, CDR2 YYNGEE. The CDR3 region is CASGGRRTDTQYF. DNA for the CDR3: TGTGCCAGCGGGGGGCGCAGGACAGATACGCAGTATTTT. Full variable domain (outside the CDR3, taken from reference TRBV9 and TRBJ2-3): DSGVTQTPKHLITATGQRVTLRCSPRSGDLSVYWYQQSLDQGLQFLIQYYNGEERAKGNILERFSAQQFPDLHSELNLSSLELGDSALYFCASGGRRTDTQYFGPGTRLTVL.